Described below is a single T cell receptor beta chain sequence and its context. What it recognizes is unknown. Sequenced by immunoSEQ multiplex PCR; TCRdb stores in-frame clones only, minus some. Here the sample spans around 170,000 clones, roughly 93% being singletons. The data stem from a study of T cell responses to AZD1222 COVID-19 vaccine. Study in general: Pooling of second doses given at about 4 or about 12 weeks was done.

The study, taken as a whole, reports: Donors were mostly white British, more females; clonal diversity possibly underestimated. CD4 TCRs linked to vaccination spanned spike, dominating at 160-218 and 743-854. Unmutated variant regions are reportedly targeted by nearly half of spike-specific TCRs.

The receptor's source is an adult in good health. The material sequenced was peripheral blood, taken on day 0 of AZD1222 vaccination.

CDR3 in amino acids: CASSLSRGSNSPLHF. The DNA of the CDR3 is TGTGCCAGCAGCTTAAGCAGGGGAAGTAATTCACCCCTCCACTTT. The chain recombines TRBV7-8 with TRBJ1-6; D perhaps matches TRBD1 (6 bases). This CDR3 is 15 amino acids long. In germline, CDR1 is SGHVS, CDR2 FQNEAQ. V dropped 2 bases and J dropped 6 bases, with 11 bases sitting between them.